One and the same sample provided the 24 T cell receptor beta chains below, sequenced in a study of shared clonotypes between healthy human individuals. Only in-frame clones appear in the TCRdb table, and some are missing; sequencing was by immunoSEQ multiplex PCR. The data hold around 500,000 clones, with over 60% observed a single time. The sample consisted of PBMCs. The receptors come from a woman aged 40-49 years in good health. Some clones in this sample may be carry-over from other donors' samples.

V is TRBV14 and J is TRBJ2-7, with a tentative D call TRBD2 (6 bases). Germline V lookup: CDR1 SGHDN, CDR2 FVKESK. The CDR3 is made up of 17 amino acids. The V gene lost 4 bases and the J gene lost 7 bases, with 26 bases spanning the gap. CDR3 in DNA: TGTGCCAGCAGCCCGCCACGTCCGGGACGAGCCGGAGGGGAGCAGTACTTC. It translates to CASSPPRPGRAGGEQYF. Full variable domain (rest looked up from reference TRBV14 and TRBJ2-7): EAGVTQFPSHSVIEKGQTVTLRCDPISGHDNLYWYRRVMGKEIKFLLHFVKESKQDESGMPNNRFLAERTGGTYSTLKVQPAELEDSGVYFCASSPPRPGRAGGEQYFGPGTRLTVT.

Notes on this clone: A read error is the likely source, as a far larger clone sits one nucleotide away. The same CDR3 also results from other DNA sequences found in this sample. This chain links TRBV4-1 with TRBJ2-7, with unresolved D. Germline CDR1 and CDR2: MGHRA and YSYEKL. The length of the CDR3 is 13 residues. In DNA form, the CDR3 reads TGTGCCAGCAGCCAGGCACGAGAACTGGAGCAGTACTTC. It translates to CASSQARELEQYF.

V and J are TRBV6-6 and TRBJ1-2; D is uncertain. The V and J ends lost 2 bases and 2 bases respectively, with 6 bases between them. Looked up from germline, CDR1 is MNHNY and CDR2 is SVGAGI (reference sequence). CDR3 size: 13 residues. CDR3 in amino acids: CASSYDENYGYTF. The DNA for the CDR3 is TGTGCCAGCAGTTACGACGAGAACTATGGCTACACCTTC.

This clone was observed many times. The chain couples TRBV5-6 to TRBJ2-5; D gene ambiguous. Germline V gives CDR1 SGHDT, CDR2 YYEEEE. The CDR3 totals 12 residues. Trimming cost V 4 bases and J 1 base, with 5 bases left between them. The DNA of the CDR3 is TGTGCCAGCAGCGCTCCCCAAGAGACCCAGTACTTC. Protein: CASSAPQETQYF.

There are many counts of this clone. V is TRBV28 and J is TRBJ1-2, with TRBD1 identical over 10 bases. This CDR3 is 15 amino acids long. Germline CDR1 and CDR2: MDHEN and SYDVKM. V was clipped by 5 bases and J by 7 bases; unmatched bases: 10. The CDR3 loop is CASSKPGQGRAGYTF. For the CDR3, the DNA is TGTGCCAGCAGTAAACCGGGACAGGGGAGGGCTGGCTACACCTTC.

The chain recombines TRBV6-1 with TRBJ1-2; D not certain. The germline CDR1 and CDR2 sequences are MNHNS and SASEGT. CDR3 length: 13 amino acids. The germline V and J ends were trimmed by 4 bases and 3 bases, with 9 bases remaining between them. CDR3 DNA sequence: TGTGCCAGCAGTGCTCTCGGGGACTATGGCTACACCTTC. Protein sequence: CASSALGDYGYTF.

V gene TRBV10-3 combines with J gene TRBJ1-1, with D uncertain. The CDR3 totals 14 residues. Trimming took off 4 bases at V and 2 bases at J, with 11 bases between the two ends. Germline assignment: CDR1 ENHRY and CDR2 SYGVKD. The CDR3 sequence is CAISGQDLNTEAFF. The CDR3 DNA follows: TGTGCCATCAGTGGCCAGGATCTCAACACTGAAGCTTTCTTT.

This chain joins TRBV27 and TRBJ2-1, with 9 bases matching TRBD2. The CDR3 runs 15 residues. V was clipped by 9 bases and J by 4 bases; unmatched bases: 10. Germline lookup yields CDR1 MNHEY and CDR2 SMNVEV (reference sequence). This CDR3 is CASPTLAGIYNEQFF. The CDR3 nucleotides are TGTGCCAGTCCTACACTAGCGGGCATATACAATGAGCAGTTCTTC.

The V call is TRBV5-8, the J call TRBJ1-5; maybe TRBD1 (6 bases). The V gene's germline CDR1 is SGHTS and CDR2 YDEGEE. V gave up 0 bases and J gave up 6 bases, with 7 bases separating them. The CDR3 loop spans 13 amino acids. CDR3 in DNA: TGTGCCAGCAGCTTGGACAGGGTTCAGCCCCAGCATTTT. Protein sequence: CASSLDRVQPQHF. Filled out from reference TRBV5-8 and TRBJ1-5, the complete variable domain reads EAGVTQSPTHLIKTRGQQATLRCSPISGHTSVYWYQQALGLGLQFLLWYDEGEERNRGNFPPRFSGRQFPNYSSELNVNALELEDSALYLCASSLDRVQPQHFGDGTRLSIL.

The V and J genes are TRBV5-1 and TRBJ2-7, with 7 bases lining up with TRBD1. Germline V gene data show CDR1 as SGHRS and CDR2 as YFSETQ. The CDR3 is 15 residues long. J gave up 2 bases and V 4 bases, and 9 bases lay outside the gene matches. DNA of the CDR3: TGCGCCAGCAGCGCGAGACAGGGTAGCACCTACGAGCAGTACTTC. Translation: CASSARQGSTYEQYF. The full variable domain, rest sourced from reference TRBV5-1 and TRBJ2-7, is KAGVTQTPRYLIKTRGQQVTLSCSPISGHRSVSWYQQTPGQGLQFLFEYFSETQRNKGNFPGRFSGRQFSNSRSEMNVSTLELGDSALYLCASSARQGSTYEQYFGPGTRLTVT.

This clone was observed a few times. Written as DNA, the CDR3 is TGTGCCAGCAGCGGACTTCGCACAGATACGCAGTATTTT. Translating gives CASSGLRTDTQYF. The V and J genes are TRBV9 and TRBJ2-3, with D unresolved. CDR3 length equals 13 residues. The germline V and J ends were trimmed by 3 bases and 1 base, with 6 bases remaining between them. CDR1 is SGDLS, CDR2 YYNGEE, per germline. The whole variable domain, remainder taken from reference TRBV9 and TRBJ2-3, is DSGVTQTPKHLITATGQRVTLRCSPRSGDLSVYWYQQSLDQGLQFLIQYYNGEERAKGNILERFSAQQFPDLHSELNLSSLELGDSALYFCASSGLRTDTQYFGPGTRLTVL.

There are many counts of this clone. The chain uses TRBV4-3 and TRBJ1-4, with 8 nucleotides matching TRBD1. Germline CDR1 and CDR2: LGHNA and YSLEER. Trimming cost V 4 bases and J 6 bases; bases outside gene matches: 7. This CDR3 is built from 15 residues. Here the CDR3 DNA reads TGCGCCAGCAGCCCAACAGGGGGTTGGGATGAAAAACTGTTTTTT. Translation gives CASSPTGGWDEKLFF.

This chain uses TRBV28 with TRBJ2-2; 8 bases are shared with TRBD2. The CDR3 contains 15 residues. Germline V gene data show CDR1 as MDHEN and CDR2 as SYDVKM. V was pared by 6 bases and J by 4 bases, with 7 bases of the junction left unmatched. CDR3 nucleotides: TGTGCCAGCAGCTTTGGACTAGCCGCCACCGGGGAGCTGTTTTTT. Protein sequence: CASSFGLAATGELFF.

V and J are TRBV5-1 and TRBJ2-3; possibly TRBD2 for D (5 bases). Germline assignment: CDR1 SGHRS and CDR2 YFSETQ. This CDR3 region has 15 residues. V dropped 2 bases and J dropped 0 bases, with 10 bases sitting between them. CDR3 coding DNA: TGCGCCAGCAGCTTTGGAGCGGTGAGCACAGATACGCAGTATTTT. The encoded protein is CASSFGAVSTDTQYF.

The chain couples TRBV6-5 to TRBJ2-7, with D possibly matching TRBD1 (6 bases). Per germline, CDR1 MNHEY and CDR2 SVGAGI. V lost 2 bases to trimming and J lost 2 bases, with 13 bases between them. The CDR3 sequence is 15 residues long. The DNA for the CDR3 is TGTGCCAGCAGTTACCGAGACAGGTTCCCCTACGAGCAGTACTTC. Residues: CASSYRDRFPYEQYF.

This chain uses TRBV25-1 with TRBJ1-5, with D hard to call. Trimming left V 0 bases short and J 6 bases short, with 3 bases between. Germline CDR1 reads MGHDK; CDR2 reads SYGVNS. The CDR3 is made up of 12 amino acids. The CDR3 spells CASSEYGQPQHF. The DNA for the CDR3 is TGTGCCAGCAGTGAATATGGTCAGCCCCAGCATTTT.

The V and J genes are TRBV7-2 and TRBJ1-4; D perhaps matches TRBD1 (5 bases). V shed 0 bases and J shed 8 bases, with 13 bases lying between them. The CDR3 spans 15 residues. CDR1 is SGHTA and CDR2 is FQGNSA in the germline V gene. CDR3 residues: CASSLASGMREKLFF. CDR3 coding DNA: TGTGCCAGCAGCTTAGCATCAGGGATGAGGGAAAAACTGTTTTTT.

Concerning this clone itself: Other nucleotide sequences from this sample produce the same CDR3. V usage is TRBV30 and J usage is TRBJ2-7; 7 nucleotides agree with TRBD2. CDR3 length: 14 residues. The V segment lost 3 bases and the J segment 2 bases; nucleotides outside the gene matches: 7. The V gene's germline CDR1 is GTSNPN and CDR2 SVGIG (reference sequence). CDR3 nucleotides: TGTGCCTGGAGCGAGGATAGCGGGCCCTACGAGCAGTACTTC. Its protein product is CAWSEDSGPYEQYF.

V usage is TRBV29-1 and J usage is TRBJ2-5; 7 bases map to TRBD1. The CDR3 spans 14 residues. V was pared by 7 bases and J by 1 base, with 9 bases of the junction left unmatched. Germline V gene data show CDR1 as SQVTM and CDR2 as ANQGSEA. The CDR3 loop is CSGLGQGVQETQYF. The CDR3 DNA sequence: TGCAGCGGCCTTGGTCAGGGGGTCCAAGAGACCCAGTACTTC.

This sequence joins TRBV29-1 and TRBJ2-1; 7 bases are a match to TRBD2. This CDR3 comprises 14 residues. Germline CDR1 is SQVTM and CDR2 is ANQGSEA. J lost 8 bases, V lost 0 bases, and 7 bases had no gene match. The CDR3 nucleotides read TGCAGCGTTGAAGATCCTGCGGGAGACGATGAGCAGTTCTTC. It yields the protein CSVEDPAGDDEQFF.

The chain carries TRBV27 and TRBJ1-4, with a tentative D call TRBD1 (5 bases). The CDR3 sequence is 16 residues long. Germline assignment: CDR1 MNHEY and CDR2 SMNVEV (reference sequence). The ends were cut back, 1 base at V and 7 bases at J, with 16 bases in the middle. The CDR3 loop reads CASSLWGAAEGEKLFF. For the CDR3, the DNA is TGTGCCAGCAGTTTATGGGGCGCGGCAGAGGGTGAAAAACTGTTTTTT. Based on the CDR3 plus reference TRBV27 and TRBJ1-4, the full variable domain is EAQVTQNPRYLITVTGKKLTVTCSQNMNHEYMSWYRQDPGLGLRQIYYSMNVEVTDKGDVPEGYKVSRKEKRNFPLILESPSPNQTSLYFCASSLWGAAEGEKLFFGSGTQLSVL.

J is TRBJ2-3 and V is TRBV6-4; tentatively, D is TRBD1 (5 bases). The CDR3 extends over 17 amino acids. Germline V lookup: CDR1 MRHNA, CDR2 SNTAGT. Trimming removed 2 bases from V and 0 bases from J, with 15 bases in between. The CDR3 reads CASSDPDRKRSTDTQYF. The DNA for the CDR3 is TGTGCCAGCAGTGACCCCGACAGAAAACGAAGCACAGATACGCAGTATTTT.

Concerning this clone itself: Its ends do not fully match the called genes, so a read error is possible. This rearrangement joins TRBV7-2 to TRBJ1-4, with 10 positions matching TRBD1. This CDR3 region has 16 residues. In germline, CDR1 is SGHTA, CDR2 FQGNSA. The CDR3 region is CASSQDLGTGAEKLFF. CDR3 nucleotides: TGCGCCAGCAGCCAAGATCTTGGGACAGGGGCCGAAAAACTGTTTTTT. Supplemented by reference TRBV7-2 and TRBJ1-4, the full variable domain reads GAGVSQSPSNKVTEKGKDVELRCDPISGHTALYWYRQSLGQGLEFLIYFQGNSAPDKSGLPSDRFSAERTGGSVSTLTIQRTQQEDSAVYLCASSQDLGTGAEKLFFGSGTQLSVL.

The chain combines TRBV19 with TRBJ2-7; D call uncertain. The CDR3 length is 13 residues. V gave up 4 bases and J gave up 3 bases, with 10 bases separating them. Per the germline V gene, CDR1 is LNHDA and CDR2 is SQIVND (reference sequence). The CDR3 sequence is CASSSIVDYEQYF. The DNA of the CDR3 is TGTGCCAGTAGTAGTATAGTGGACTACGAGCAGTACTTC.